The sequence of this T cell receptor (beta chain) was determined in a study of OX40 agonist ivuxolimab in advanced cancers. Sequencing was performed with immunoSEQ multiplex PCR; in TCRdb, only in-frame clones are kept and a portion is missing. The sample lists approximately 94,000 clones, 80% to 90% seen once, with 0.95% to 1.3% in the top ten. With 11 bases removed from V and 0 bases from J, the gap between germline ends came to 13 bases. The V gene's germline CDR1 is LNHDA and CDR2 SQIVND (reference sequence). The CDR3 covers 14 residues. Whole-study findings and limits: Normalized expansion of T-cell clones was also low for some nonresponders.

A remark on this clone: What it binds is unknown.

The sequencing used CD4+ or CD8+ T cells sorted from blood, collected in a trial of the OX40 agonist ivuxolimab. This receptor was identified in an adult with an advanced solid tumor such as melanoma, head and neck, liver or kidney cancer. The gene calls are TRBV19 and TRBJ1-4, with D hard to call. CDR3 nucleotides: TGTGCCGCCTCCGTGGGCGCAACTAATGAAAAACTGTTTTTT. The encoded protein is CAASVGATNEKLFF. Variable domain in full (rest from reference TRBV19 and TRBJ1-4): DGGITQSPKYLFRKEGQNVTLSCEQNLNHDAMYWYRQDPGQGLRLIYYSQIVNDFQKGDIAEGYSVSREKKESFPLTVTSAQKNPTAFYLCAASVGATNEKLFFGSGTQLSVL.